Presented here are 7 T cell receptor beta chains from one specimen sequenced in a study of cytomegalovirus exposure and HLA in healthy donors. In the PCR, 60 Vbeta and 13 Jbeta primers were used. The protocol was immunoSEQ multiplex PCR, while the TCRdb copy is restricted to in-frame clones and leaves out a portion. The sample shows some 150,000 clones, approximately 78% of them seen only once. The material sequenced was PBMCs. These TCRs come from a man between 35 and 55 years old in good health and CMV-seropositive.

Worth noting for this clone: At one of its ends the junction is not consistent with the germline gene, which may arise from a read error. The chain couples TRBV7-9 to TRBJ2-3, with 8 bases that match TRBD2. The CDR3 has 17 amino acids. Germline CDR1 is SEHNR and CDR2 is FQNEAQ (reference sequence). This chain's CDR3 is CSSSVPTSGGSTDTQYF. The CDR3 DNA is TGTTCCAGCAGCGTACCCACTAGCGGAGGGAGCACAGATACGCAGTATTTT.

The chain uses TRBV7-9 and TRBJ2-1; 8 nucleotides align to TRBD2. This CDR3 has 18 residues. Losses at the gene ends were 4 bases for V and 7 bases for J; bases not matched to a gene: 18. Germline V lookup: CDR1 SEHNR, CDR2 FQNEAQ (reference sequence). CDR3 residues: CASSSPFRSGSGDNEQFF. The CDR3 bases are TGTGCCAGCAGCTCCCCATTTAGAAGCGGGAGTGGGGATAATGAGCAGTTCTTC.

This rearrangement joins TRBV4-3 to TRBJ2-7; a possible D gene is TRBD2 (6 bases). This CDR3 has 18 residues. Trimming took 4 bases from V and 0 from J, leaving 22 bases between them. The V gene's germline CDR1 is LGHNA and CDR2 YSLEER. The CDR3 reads CASSLQRVAGLSSYEQYF. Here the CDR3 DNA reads TGCGCCAGCAGCCTGCAGCGGGTAGCAGGGCTGAGCTCCTACGAGCAGTACTTC.

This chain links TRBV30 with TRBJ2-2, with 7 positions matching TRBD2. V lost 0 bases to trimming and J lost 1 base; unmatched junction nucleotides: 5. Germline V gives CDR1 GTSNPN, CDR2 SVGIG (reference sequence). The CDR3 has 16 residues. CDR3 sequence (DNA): TGTGCCTGGAGTGTACCGGCTAGCGGGAACACCGGGGAGCTGTTTTTT. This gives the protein CAWSVPASGNTGELFF.

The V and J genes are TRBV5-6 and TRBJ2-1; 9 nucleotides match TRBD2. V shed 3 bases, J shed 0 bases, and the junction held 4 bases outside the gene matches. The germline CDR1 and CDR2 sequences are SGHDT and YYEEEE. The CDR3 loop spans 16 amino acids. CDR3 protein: CASSSISGSSYNEQFF. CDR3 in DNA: TGTGCCAGCAGCTCAATTAGCGGGAGCTCCTACAATGAGCAGTTCTTC.

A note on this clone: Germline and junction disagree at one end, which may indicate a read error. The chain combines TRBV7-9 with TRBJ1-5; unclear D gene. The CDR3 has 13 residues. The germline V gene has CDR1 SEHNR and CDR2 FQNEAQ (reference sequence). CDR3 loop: CSSSQGSDQPQHF. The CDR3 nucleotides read TGTTCCAGCAGCCAAGGGAGTGATCAGCCCCAGCATTTT. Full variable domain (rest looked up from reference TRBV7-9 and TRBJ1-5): DTGVSQNPRHKITKRGQNVTFRCDPISEHNRLYWYRQTLGQGPEFLTYFQNEAQLEKSRLLSDRFSAERPKGSFSTLEIQRTEQGDSAMYLCSSSQGSDQPQHFGDGTRLSIL.

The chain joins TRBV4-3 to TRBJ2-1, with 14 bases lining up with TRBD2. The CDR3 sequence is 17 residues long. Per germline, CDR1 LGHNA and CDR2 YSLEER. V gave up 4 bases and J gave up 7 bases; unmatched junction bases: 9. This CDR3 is CASSLSVGTSGSNEQFF. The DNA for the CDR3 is TGCGCCAGCAGCCTAAGCGTGGGGACTAGCGGGAGTAATGAGCAGTTCTTC.